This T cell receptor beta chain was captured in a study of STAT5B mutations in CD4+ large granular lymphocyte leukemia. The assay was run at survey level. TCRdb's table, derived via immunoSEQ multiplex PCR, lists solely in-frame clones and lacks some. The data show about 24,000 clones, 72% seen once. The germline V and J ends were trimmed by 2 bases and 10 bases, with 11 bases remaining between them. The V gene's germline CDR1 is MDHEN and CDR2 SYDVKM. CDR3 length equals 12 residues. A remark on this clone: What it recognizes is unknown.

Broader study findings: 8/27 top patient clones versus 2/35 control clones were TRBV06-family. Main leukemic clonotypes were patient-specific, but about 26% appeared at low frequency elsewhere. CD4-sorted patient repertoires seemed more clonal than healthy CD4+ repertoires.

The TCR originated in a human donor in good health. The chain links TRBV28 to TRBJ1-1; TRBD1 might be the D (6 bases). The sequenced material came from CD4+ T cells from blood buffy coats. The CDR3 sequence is CASSLLRGPAFF. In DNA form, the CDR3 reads TGTGCCAGCAGTTTACTCAGGGGTCCAGCTTTCTTT. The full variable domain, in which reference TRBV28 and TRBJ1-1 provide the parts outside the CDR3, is DVKVTQSSRYLVKRTGEKVFLECVQDMDHENMFWYRQDPGLGLRLIYFSYDVKMKEKGDIPEGYSVSREKKERFSLILESASTNQTSMYLCASSLLRGPAFFGQGTRLTVV.